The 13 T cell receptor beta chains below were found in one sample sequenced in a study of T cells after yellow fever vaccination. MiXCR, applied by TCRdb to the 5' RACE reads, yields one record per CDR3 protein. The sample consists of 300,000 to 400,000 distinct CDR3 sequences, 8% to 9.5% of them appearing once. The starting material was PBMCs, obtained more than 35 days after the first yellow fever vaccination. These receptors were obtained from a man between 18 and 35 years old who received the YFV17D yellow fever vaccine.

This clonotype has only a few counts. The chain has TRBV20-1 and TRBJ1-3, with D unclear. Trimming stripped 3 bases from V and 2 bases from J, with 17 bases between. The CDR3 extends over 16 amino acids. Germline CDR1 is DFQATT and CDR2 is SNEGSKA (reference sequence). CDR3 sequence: CSASRNVVAAGNTIYF. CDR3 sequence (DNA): TGCAGTGCTAGTCGGAATGTCGTGGCAGCTGGAAACACCATATATTTT.

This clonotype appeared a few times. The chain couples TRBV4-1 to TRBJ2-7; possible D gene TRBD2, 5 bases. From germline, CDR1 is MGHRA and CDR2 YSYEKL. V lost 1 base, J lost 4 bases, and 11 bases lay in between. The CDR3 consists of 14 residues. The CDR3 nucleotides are TGCGCCAGCAGCCAAGCGGAGGTTCCGTACGAGCAGTACTTC. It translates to CASSQAEVPYEQYF.

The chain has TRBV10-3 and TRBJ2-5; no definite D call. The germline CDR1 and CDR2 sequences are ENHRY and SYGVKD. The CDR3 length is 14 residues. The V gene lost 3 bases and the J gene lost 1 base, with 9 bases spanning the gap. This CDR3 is CAISDLASQETQYF. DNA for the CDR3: TGTGCCATCAGTGACCTCGCCAGCCAAGAGACCCAGTACTTC.

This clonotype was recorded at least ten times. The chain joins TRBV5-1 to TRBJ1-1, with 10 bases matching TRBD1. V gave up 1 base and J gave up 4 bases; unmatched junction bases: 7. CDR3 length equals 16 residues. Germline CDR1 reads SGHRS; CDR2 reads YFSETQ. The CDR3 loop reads CASSLYGTGEGTEAFF. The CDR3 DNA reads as TGCGCCAGCAGCTTGTACGGGACAGGGGAGGGCACTGAAGCTTTCTTT. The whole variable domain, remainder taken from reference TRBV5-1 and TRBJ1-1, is KAGVTQTPRYLIKTRGQQVTLSCSPISGHRSVSWYQQTPGQGLQFLFEYFSETQRNKGNFPGRFSGRQFSNSRSEMNVSTLELGDSALYLCASSLYGTGEGTEAFFGQGTRLTVV.

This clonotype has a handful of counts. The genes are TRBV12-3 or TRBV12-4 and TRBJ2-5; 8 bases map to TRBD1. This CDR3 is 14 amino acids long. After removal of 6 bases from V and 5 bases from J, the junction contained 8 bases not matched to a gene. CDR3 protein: CASRDGQGFETQYF. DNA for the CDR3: TGTGCCAGCAGGGACGGACAGGGATTCGAGACCCAGTACTTC.

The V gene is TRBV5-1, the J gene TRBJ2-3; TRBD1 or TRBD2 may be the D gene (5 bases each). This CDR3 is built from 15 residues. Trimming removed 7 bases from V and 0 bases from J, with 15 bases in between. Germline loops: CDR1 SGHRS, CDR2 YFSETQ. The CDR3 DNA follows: TGCGCCAGCGGGACCGGGACGGCTAGCACAGATACGCAGTATTTT. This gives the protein CASGTGTASTDTQYF.

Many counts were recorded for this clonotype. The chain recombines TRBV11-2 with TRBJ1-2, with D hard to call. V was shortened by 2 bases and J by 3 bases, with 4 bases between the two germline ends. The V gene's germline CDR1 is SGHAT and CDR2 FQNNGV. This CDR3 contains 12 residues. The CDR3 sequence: CASSLPDYGYTF. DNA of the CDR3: TGTGCCAGCAGCTTACCAGACTATGGCTACACCTTC.

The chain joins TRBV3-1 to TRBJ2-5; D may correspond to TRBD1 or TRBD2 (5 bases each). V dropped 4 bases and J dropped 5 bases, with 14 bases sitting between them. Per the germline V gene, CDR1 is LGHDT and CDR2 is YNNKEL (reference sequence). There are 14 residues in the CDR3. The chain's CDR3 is CASSLSASGETQYF. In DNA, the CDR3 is TGTGCCAGCAGCCTTAGCGCCTCAGGGGAGACCCAGTACTTC.

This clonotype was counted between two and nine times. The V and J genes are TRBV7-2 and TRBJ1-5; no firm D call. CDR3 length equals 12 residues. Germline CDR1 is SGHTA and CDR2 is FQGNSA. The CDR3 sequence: CATSSGNQPQHF. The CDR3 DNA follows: TGTGCAACCAGTAGTGGCAATCAGCCCCAGCATTTT.

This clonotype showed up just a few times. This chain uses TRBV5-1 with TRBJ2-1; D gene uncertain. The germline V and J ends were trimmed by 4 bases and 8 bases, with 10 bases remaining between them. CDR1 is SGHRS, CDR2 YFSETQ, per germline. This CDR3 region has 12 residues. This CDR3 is CASSLTSDEQFF. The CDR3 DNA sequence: TGCGCCAGCAGCCTTACAAGCGATGAGCAGTTCTTC. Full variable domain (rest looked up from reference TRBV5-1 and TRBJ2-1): KAGVTQTPRYLIKTRGQQVTLSCSPISGHRSVSWYQQTPGQGLQFLFEYFSETQRNKGNFPGRFSGRQFSNSRSEMNVSTLELGDSALYLCASSLTSDEQFFGPGTRLTVL.

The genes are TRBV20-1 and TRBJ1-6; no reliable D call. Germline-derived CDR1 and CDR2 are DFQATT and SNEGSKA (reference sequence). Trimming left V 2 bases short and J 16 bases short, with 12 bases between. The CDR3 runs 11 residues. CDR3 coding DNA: TGCAGTGCTAGAAGCGGCGCGGGACTCCACTTT. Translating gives CSARSGAGLHF.

Written as DNA, the CDR3 is TGTGCCAGCAGCTTAAAGGGGACTACTTACTCCTACAATGAGCAGTTCTTC. Protein: CASSLKGTTYSYNEQFF. The gene calls are TRBV7-8 and TRBJ2-1; TRBD2 aligns across 7 bases. Germline CDR1 SGHVS, CDR2 FQNEAQ. This CDR3 has 17 amino acids. Trimming cost V 2 bases and J 0 bases; bases outside gene matches: 7.

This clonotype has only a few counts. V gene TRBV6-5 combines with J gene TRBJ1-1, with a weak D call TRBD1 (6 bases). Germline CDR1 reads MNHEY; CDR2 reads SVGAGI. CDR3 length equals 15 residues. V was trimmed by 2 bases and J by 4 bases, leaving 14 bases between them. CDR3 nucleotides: TGTGCCAGCAGTTACGGCGGGGGGCAGGGCACTGAAGCTTTCTTT. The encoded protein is CASSYGGGQGTEAFF.